This T cell receptor (beta chain) was found in a study of beta chain features in type 1 diabetes. The study's findings and limits: Among patients with Type 1 diabetes, TCRB CDR3s were moderately but significantly shorter in every one of the four CD4+ subsets. The study left unresolved whether HLA type influences TCRB rearrangement. Whatever favoring of shorter templates PCR might show would apply equally to patients and controls. High TCR expression in some cells could lead to their over-representation in cDNA sequencing.

Expressed TCRB transcripts were sequenced after all isolated RNA was converted to cDNA. Data came from immunoSEQ multiplex PCR; TCRdb stores just in-frame clones and leaves some out. The data show 95,000 to 150,000 clones, with about 15% seen just once and over 2% held by the top ten. The authors sorted CD4+ naive, central memory, regulatory and stem cell-like memory cells via CD45RO/CCR7/CD25/CD127/CD95/CD27. The CDR3 has 15 amino acids. Trimming took 3 bases from V and 0 from J, leaving 11 bases between them. Germline V lookup: CDR1 MDHEN, CDR2 SYDVKM. Comment on this clone: What it recognizes is unknown.

Sequencing input: central memory CD4+ T cells from blood. This clonotype was sampled from a man younger than 40 with type 1 diabetes. The chain couples TRBV28 to TRBJ2-5; D may be TRBD2 (6 bases). CDR3 DNA: TGTGCCAGCAGTTTTGGAGGGGTCTACCAAGAGACCCAGTACTTC. The encoded protein is CASSFGGVYQETQYF.